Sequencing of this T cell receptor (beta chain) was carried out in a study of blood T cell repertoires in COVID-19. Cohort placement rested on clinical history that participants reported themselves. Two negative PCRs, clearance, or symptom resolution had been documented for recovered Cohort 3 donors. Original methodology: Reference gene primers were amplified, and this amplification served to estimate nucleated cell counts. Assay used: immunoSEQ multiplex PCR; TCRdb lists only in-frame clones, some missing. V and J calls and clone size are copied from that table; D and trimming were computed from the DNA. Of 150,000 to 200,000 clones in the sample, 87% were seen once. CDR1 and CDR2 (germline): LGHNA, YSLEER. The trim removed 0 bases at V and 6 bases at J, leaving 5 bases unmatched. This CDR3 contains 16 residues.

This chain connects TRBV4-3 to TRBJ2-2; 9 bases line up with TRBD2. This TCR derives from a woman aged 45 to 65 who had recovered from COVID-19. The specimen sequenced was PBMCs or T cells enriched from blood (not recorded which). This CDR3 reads CASSQDRAGGAGELFF. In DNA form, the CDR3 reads TGCGCCAGCAGCCAAGATCGGGCGGGAGGGGCCGGGGAGCTGTTTTTT.